These T cell receptor beta chains were read from a single sample in a study of blood T cells in healthy people across ages. TCRdb fed the 5' RACE reads into MiXCR, producing one record per CDR3 protein. Of 660,000 or so distinct CDR3 sequences in the sample, 58% were seen once. What was sequenced was blood. The receptors come from a man between 60 and 75 years old in good health. Each CDR3 is given with its conserved first and last residue. The D gene is left open where the match is weak. Clone size appears in some rows only: once, few, many, or a class for an expanded clone.

d_gene	len	abundance	v_gene	j_gene	CDR3aa	CDR3nt
.	14	.	TRBV24-1	TRBJ2-1	CATSDWASVNEQFF	TGTGCCACCAGTGATTGGGCTAGCGTCAATGAGCAGTTCTTC
TRBD1	15	many	TRBV20-1	TRBJ2-7	CSARDGDRGAYEQYF	TGCAGTGCTAGAGATGGAGACAGGGGGGCCTACGAGCAGTACTTC
.	14	.	TRBV28	TRBJ1-1	CASNTPSMNTEAFF	TGTGCCAGCAATACTCCTTCCATGAACACTGAAGCTTTCTTT
.	17	.	TRBV21-1	TRBJ1-4	CAGSKLLRGTSSEKLFF	TGTGCCGGCAGCAAACTCCTTCGCGGGACCTCGAGTGAAAAACTGTTTTTT
.	12	.	TRBV10-3	TRBJ1-6	CAISGEDSPLHF	TGTGCCATCAGTGGGGAGGATTCACCCCTCCACTTT
.	15	.	TRBV12-3/TRBV12-4	TRBJ1-2	CASRIGGSQNYGYTF	TGTGCCAGCAGGATTGGGGGTTCCCAGAACTATGGCTACACCTTC
.	14	.	TRBV27	TRBJ2-5	CASSPGTTRETQYF	TGTGCCAGCAGTCCCGGGACGACGAGGGAGACCCAGTACTTC
TRBD2	15	few	TRBV5-4	TRBJ2-1	CASSSSGGGDNEQFF	TGTGCCAGCAGCTCGAGCGGGGGTGGCGACAATGAGCAGTTCTTC
.	18	.	TRBV7-9	TRBJ1-4	CASSPAAAGISDNEKLFF	TGTGCCAGCAGCCCAGCGGCAGCGGGGATTTCGGATAATGAAAAACTGTTTTTT
TRBD2	18	.	TRBV28	TRBJ2-1	CASSTGLAGALLGDEQFF	TGTGCCAGCAGCACCGGACTAGCGGGGGCGTTACTGGGGGATGAGCAGTTCTTC
TRBD2	12	.	TRBV29-1	TRBJ2-3	CSVEAGGDTQYF	TGCAGCGTTGAAGCGGGAGGAGATACGCAGTATTTT
.	13	.	TRBV2	TRBJ2-3	CASTSGYSDTQYF	TGTGCCAGCACGAGCGGGTACTCAGATACGCAGTATTTT
TRBD2	15	.	TRBV11-2	TRBJ2-7	CASRPAGPQEHEQYF	TGTGCCAGCAGACCAGCGGGGCCCCAGGAGCACGAGCAGTACTTC
TRBD1	15	.	TRBV7-2	TRBJ1-2	CASSLWTGSNYGYTF	TGTGCCAGCAGCTTATGGACAGGGTCTAACTATGGCTACACCTTC
.	18	.	TRBV27	TRBJ1-5	CASSPFGNPFYSNQPQHF	TGTGCCAGCAGCCCCTTCGGTAATCCCTTTTATAGCAATCAGCCCCAGCATTTT
TRBD2	16	.	TRBV12-3/TRBV12-4	TRBJ2-5	CASSMGKLATQETQYF	TGTGCCAGCAGTATGGGAAAACTAGCGACACAAGAGACCCAGTACTTC
.	14	few	TRBV20-1	TRBJ2-3	CSALLPRGTDTQYF	TGCAGTGCGCTACTCCCGAGGGGCACAGATACGCAGTATTTT
.	15	.	TRBV28	TRBJ1-1	CASSPGAVTNTEAFF	TGTGCCAGCAGTCCGGGGGCCGTAACCAACACTGAAGCTTTCTTT
TRBD1	18	few	TRBV6-5	TRBJ1-1	CASSYGVGQGERGTEAFF	TGTGCCAGCAGTTACGGTGTCGGGCAGGGGGAACGTGGCACTGAAGCTTTCTTT
TRBD2	15	few	TRBV6-5	TRBJ2-1	CASSSSGGIRNEQFF	TGTGCCAGCAGTTCTAGCGGGGGAATTAGGAATGAGCAGTTCTTC
.	12	.	TRBV29-1	TRBJ2-5	CSVKPFAETQYF	TGCAGCGTTAAGCCTTTCGCGGAGACCCAGTACTTC
TRBD1	17	.	TRBV5-1	TRBJ2-5	CASRLQGLVEEGETQYF	TGCGCCAGCAGGTTACAGGGGCTAGTAGAAGAAGGGGAGACCCAGTACTTC
.	13	.	TRBV3-1	TRBJ2-7	CASSIRAGHEQYF	TGTGCCAGCAGCATAAGGGCTGGGCACGAGCAGTACTTC
.	17	.	TRBV5-1	TRBJ2-5	CASSLAGSQGTSKTQYF	TGCGCCAGCAGCTTGGCAGGTTCCCAGGGAACGTCGAAGACCCAGTACTTC
.	15	.	TRBV3-1	TRBJ1-6	CASSQGGADNSPLHF	TGTGCCAGCAGCCAAGGTGGGGCAGATAATTCACCCCTCCACTTT
.	16	.	TRBV3-1	TRBJ1-2	CASSPFPFEANYGYTF	TGTGCCAGCAGCCCTTTCCCATTTGAAGCTAACTATGGCTACACCTTC
TRBD2	12	.	TRBV5-1	TRBJ2-1	CASSLGAGQQFF	TGCGCCAGCAGCTTGGGAGCGGGACAGCAGTTCTTC
.	11	.	TRBV20-1	TRBJ2-3	CSAEKGDTRYF	TGCAGTGCTGAAAAGGGGGATACGCGGTATTTT
.	14	few	TRBV20-1	TRBJ2-1	CSATQGIWDNEQFF	TGCAGTGCTACGCAGGGTATTTGGGACAATGAGCAGTTCTTC
TRBD1	15	.	TRBV11-2	TRBJ2-7	CASSARDRGTYEQYF	TGTGCCAGCAGCGCCCGGGACAGGGGTACCTACGAGCAGTACTTC
.	16	few	TRBV5-1	TRBJ1-6	CASSPSRPSYNSPLHF	TGCGCCAGCAGCCCCTCGAGACCTTCTTATAATTCACCCCTCCACTTT
TRBD2	15	few	TRBV20-1	TRBJ2-5	CSARDWTSPTETQYF	TGCAGTGCTAGAGATTGGACTAGCCCTACAGAGACCCAGTACTTC
TRBD1	15	few	TRBV6-1	TRBJ1-6	CASRGRTGPQSPLHF	TGTGCCAGCAGGGGACGGACAGGGCCTCAGTCACCCCTCCACTTT
TRBD2	17	once	TRBV29-1	TRBJ2-1	CSVEDERVAGGYNEQFF	TGCAGCGTTGAAGATGAGAGGGTAGCGGGGGGTTACAATGAGCAGTTCTTC
.	17	few	TRBV4-1	TRBJ1-2	CASTPGGSILKGYGYTF	TGCGCCAGCACCCCGGGAGGTTCTATCCTGAAAGGGTATGGCTACACCTTC
TRBD2	13	.	TRBV28	TRBJ2-7	CASLSGGAYEQYF	TGTGCCAGTCTAAGCGGGGGGGCCTACGAGCAGTACTTC
.	13	once	TRBV15	TRBJ1-5	CATSSRVDQPQHF	TGTGCCACCAGCTCTCGGGTTGACCAGCCCCAGCATTTT
.	15	.	TRBV2	TRBJ2-4	CASSSQPTAKNIQYF	TGTGCCAGCAGTTCCCAACCAACAGCCAAAAACATTCAGTACTTC